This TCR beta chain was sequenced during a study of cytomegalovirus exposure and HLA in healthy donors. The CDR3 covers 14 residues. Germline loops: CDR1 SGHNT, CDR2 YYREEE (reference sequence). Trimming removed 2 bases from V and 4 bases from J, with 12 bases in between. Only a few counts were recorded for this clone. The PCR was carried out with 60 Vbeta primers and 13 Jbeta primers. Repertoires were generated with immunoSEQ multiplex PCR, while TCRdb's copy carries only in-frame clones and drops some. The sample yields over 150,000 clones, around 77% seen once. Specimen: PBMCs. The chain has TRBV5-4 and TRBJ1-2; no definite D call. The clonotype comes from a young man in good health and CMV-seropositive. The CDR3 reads CASSFPGSVYGYTF. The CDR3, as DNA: TGTGCCAGCAGCTTCCCAGGCTCTGTCTATGGCTACACCTTC.